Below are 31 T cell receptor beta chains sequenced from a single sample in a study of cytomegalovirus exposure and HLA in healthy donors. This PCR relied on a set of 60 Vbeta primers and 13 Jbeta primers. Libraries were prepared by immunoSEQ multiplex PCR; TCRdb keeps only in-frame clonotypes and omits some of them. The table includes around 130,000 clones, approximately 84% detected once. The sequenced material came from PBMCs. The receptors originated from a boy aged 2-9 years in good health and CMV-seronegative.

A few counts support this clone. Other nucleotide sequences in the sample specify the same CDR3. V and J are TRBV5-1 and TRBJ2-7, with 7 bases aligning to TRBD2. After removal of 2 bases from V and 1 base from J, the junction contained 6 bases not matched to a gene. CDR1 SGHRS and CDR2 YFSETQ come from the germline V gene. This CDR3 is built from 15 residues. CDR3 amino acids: CASSFGAGGSYEQYF. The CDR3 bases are TGCGCCAGCAGCTTTGGGGCCGGGGGGTCCTACGAGCAGTACTTC. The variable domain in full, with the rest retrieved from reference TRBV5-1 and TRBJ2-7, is KAGVTQTPRYLIKTRGQQVTLSCSPISGHRSVSWYQQTPGQGLQFLFEYFSETQRNKGNFPGRFSGRQFSNSRSEMNVSTLELGDSALYLCASSFGAGGSYEQYFGPGTRLTVT.

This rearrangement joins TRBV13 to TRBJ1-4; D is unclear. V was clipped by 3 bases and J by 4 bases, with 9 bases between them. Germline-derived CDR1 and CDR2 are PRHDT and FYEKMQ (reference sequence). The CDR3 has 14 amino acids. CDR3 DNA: TGTGCCAGCAGCTTTTGGGCAGTTAATGAAAAACTGTTTTTT. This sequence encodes CASSFWAVNEKLFF. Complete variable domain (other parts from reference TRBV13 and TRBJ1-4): AAGVIQSPRHLIKEKRETATLKCYPIPRHDTVYWYQQGPGQDPQFLISFYEKMQSDKGSIPDRFSAQQFSDYHSELNMSSLELGDSALYFCASSFWAVNEKLFFGSGTQLSVL.

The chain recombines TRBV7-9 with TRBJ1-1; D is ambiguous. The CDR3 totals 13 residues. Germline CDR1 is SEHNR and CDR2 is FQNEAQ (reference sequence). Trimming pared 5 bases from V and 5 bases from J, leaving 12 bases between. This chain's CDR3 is CASSPTRETEAFF. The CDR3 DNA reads TGTGCCAGCAGCCCTACGAGGGAGACTGAAGCTTTCTTT.

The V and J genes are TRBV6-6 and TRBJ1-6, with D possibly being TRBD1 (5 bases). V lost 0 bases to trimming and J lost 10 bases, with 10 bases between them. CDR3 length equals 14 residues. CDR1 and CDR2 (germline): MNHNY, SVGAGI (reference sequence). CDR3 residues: CASSYSGRGSPLHF. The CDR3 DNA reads TGTGCCAGCAGTTACTCGGGACGGGGGTCACCCCTCCACTTT.

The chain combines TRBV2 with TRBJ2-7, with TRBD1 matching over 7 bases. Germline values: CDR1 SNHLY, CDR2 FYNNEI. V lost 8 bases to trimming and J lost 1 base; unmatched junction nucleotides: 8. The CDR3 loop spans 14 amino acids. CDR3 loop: CASGTVKKSYEQYF. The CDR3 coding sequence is TGTGCCAGCGGGACAGTCAAAAAGTCCTACGAGCAGTACTTC. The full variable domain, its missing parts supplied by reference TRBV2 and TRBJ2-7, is EPEVTQTPSHQVTQMGQEVILRCVPISNHLYFYWYRQILGQKVEFLVSFYNNEISEKSEIFDDQFSVERPDGSNFTLKIRSTKLEDSAMYFCASGTVKKSYEQYFGPGTRLTVT.

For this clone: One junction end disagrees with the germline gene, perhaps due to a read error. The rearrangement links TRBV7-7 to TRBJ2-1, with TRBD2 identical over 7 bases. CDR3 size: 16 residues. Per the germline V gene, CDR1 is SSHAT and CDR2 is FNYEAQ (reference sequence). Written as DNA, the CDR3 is TGTGCTAGCAGCCCAAGCGGCCTTATCGGGGGGAATGAGCAGTTCTTC. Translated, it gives CASSPSGLIGGNEQFF. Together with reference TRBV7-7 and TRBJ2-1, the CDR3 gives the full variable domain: GAGVSQSPRYKVTKRGQDVTLRCDPISSHATLYWYQQALGQGPEFLTYFNYEAQPDKSGLPSDRFSAERPEGSISTLTIQRTEQRDSAMYRCASSPSGLIGGNEQFFGPGTRLTVL.

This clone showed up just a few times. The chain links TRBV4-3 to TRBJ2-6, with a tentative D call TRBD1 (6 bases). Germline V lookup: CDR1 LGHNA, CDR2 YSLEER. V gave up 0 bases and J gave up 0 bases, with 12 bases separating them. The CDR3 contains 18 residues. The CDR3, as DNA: TGCGCCAGCAGCCAAGATCAACAGGGCCCCTCTGGGGCCAACGTCCTGACTTTC. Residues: CASSQDQQGPSGANVLTF.

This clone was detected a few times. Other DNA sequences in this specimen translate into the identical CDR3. This chain's CDR3 is CASSEGGGNQPQHF. The CDR3 DNA sequence: TGTGCCAGCAGTGAAGGGGGAGGGAATCAGCCCCAGCATTTT. The chain is built from TRBV6-1 and TRBJ1-5; D is ambiguous. Trimming took 1 base from V and 4 from J, leaving 8 bases between them. The germline CDR1 and CDR2 sequences are MNHNS and SASEGT. This CDR3 spans 14 amino acids.

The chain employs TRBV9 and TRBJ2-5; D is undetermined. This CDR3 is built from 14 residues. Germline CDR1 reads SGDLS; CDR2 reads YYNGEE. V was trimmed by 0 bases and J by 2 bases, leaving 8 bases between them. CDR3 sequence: CASSVALNQETQYF. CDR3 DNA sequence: TGTGCCAGCAGCGTAGCTTTAAATCAAGAGACCCAGTACTTC.

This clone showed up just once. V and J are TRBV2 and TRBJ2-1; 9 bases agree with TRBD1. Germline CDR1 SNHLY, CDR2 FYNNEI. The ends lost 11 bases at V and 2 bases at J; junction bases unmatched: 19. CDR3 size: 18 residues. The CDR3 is CACLSPEEGDRAYNEQFF. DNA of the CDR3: TGTGCCTGCCTTTCCCCCGAAGAGGGGGACAGGGCCTACAATGAGCAGTTCTTC.

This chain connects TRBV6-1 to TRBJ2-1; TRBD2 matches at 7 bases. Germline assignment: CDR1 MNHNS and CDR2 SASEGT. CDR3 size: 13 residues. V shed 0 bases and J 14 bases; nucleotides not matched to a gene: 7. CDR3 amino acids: CASSEADPLAEFF. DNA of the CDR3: TGTGCCAGCAGTGAAGCGGACCCGCTAGCGGAGTTCTTC.

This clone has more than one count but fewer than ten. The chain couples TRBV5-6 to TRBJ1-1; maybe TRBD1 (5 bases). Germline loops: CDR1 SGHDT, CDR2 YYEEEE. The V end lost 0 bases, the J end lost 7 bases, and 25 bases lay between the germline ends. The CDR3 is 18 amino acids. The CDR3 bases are TGTGCCAGCAGCTTGGCCCCTCTACAGAGACAGAGGTTTGATGAAGCTTTCTTT. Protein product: CASSLAPLQRQRFDEAFF.

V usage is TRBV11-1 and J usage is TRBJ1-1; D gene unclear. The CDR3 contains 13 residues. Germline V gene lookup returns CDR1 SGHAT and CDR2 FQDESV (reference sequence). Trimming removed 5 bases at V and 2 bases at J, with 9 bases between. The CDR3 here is CASSPRDNTEAFF. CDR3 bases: TGTGCCAGCAGCCCGCGGGATAACACTGAAGCTTTCTTT.

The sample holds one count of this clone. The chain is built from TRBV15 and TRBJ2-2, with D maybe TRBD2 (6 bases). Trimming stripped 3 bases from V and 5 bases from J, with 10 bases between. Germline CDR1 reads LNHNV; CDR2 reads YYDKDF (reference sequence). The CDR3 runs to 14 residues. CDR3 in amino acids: CATSSSGGTGELFF. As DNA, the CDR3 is TGTGCCACCAGCAGTTCCGGGGGAACCGGGGAGCTGTTTTTT.

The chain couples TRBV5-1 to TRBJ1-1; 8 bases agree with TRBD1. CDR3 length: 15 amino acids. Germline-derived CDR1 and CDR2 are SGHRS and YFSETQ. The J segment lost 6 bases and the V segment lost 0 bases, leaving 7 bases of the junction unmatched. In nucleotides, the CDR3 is TGCGCCAGCAGCTTGGCCCCGGACAGGGTCGCTGAAGCTTTCTTT. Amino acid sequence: CASSLAPDRVAEAFF.

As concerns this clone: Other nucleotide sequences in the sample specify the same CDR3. CDR3 sequence reads: CASSFKGQSSYNEQFF. CDR3 bases: TGTGCCAGCAGTTTCAAGGGACAAAGCTCCTACAATGAGCAGTTCTTC. This chain links TRBV6-5 with TRBJ2-1; the D gene is possibly TRBD1 (6 bases). Germline CDR1 and CDR2: MNHEY and SVGAGI. Trimming left V 4 bases short and J 0 bases short, with 13 bases between. The CDR3 is made up of 16 amino acids.

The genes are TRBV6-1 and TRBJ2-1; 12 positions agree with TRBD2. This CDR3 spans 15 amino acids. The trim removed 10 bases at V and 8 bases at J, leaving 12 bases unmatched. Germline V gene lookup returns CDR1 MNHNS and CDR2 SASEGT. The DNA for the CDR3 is TGTGCCACCACCGAGCTAGCGGGGGGGGGCGATGAGCAGTTCTTC. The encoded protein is CATTELAGGGDEQFF.

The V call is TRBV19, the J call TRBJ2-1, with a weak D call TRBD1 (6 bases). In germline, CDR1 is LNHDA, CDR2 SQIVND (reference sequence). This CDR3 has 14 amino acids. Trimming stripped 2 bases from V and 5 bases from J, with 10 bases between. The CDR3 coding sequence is TGTGCCAGTAGTATATGGGGGCCCAACAATGAGCAGTTCTTC. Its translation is CASSIWGPNNEQFF.

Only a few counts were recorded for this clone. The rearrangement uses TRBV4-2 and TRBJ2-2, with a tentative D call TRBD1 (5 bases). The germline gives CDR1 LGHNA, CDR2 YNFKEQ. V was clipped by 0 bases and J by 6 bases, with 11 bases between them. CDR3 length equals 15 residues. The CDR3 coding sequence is TGTGCCAGCAGCCAAGACCTTGGGGCCGCCGGGGAGCTGTTTTTT. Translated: CASSQDLGAAGELFF.

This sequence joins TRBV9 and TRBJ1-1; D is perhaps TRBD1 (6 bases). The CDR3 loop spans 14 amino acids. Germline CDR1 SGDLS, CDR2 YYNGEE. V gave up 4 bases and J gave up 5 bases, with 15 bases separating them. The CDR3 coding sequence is TGTGCCAGCAGCTTAGAGGGGCAGGGGACTGAAGCTTTCTTT. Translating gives CASSLEGQGTEAFF.

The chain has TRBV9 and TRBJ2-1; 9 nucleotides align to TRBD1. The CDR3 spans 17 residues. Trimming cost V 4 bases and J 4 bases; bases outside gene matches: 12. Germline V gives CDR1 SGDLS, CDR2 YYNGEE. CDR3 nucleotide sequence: TGTGCCAGCAGCTCTCAGACCGGGACAGGGAGTTACAATGAGCAGTTCTTC. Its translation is CASSSQTGTGSYNEQFF. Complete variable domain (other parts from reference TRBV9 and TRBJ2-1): DSGVTQTPKHLITATGQRVTLRCSPRSGDLSVYWYQQSLDQGLQFLIQYYNGEERAKGNILERFSAQQFPDLHSELNLSSLELGDSALYFCASSSQTGTGSYNEQFFGPGTRLTVL.

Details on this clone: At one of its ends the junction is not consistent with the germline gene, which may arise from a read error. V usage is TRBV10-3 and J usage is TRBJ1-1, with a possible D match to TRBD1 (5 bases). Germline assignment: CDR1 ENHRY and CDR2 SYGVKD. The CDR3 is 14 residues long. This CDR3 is CAISDTALRNRPQF. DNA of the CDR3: TGTGCCATCAGTGATACGGCTCTACGCAACAGGCCACAATTT.

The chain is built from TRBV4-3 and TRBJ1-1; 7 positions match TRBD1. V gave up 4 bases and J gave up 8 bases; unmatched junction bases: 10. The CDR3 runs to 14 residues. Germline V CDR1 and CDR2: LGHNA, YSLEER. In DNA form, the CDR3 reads TGCGCCAGCAGCCGAGGCCCAGGGGGTGGAGAAGCTTTCTTT. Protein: CASSRGPGGGEAFF.

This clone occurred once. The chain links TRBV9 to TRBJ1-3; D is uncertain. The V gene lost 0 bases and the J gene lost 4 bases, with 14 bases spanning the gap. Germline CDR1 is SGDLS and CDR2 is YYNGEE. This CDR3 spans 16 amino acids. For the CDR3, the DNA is TGTGCCAGCAGCGTAGAGGTTGGGAGGACGGGAAACACCATATATTTT. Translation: CASSVEVGRTGNTIYF.

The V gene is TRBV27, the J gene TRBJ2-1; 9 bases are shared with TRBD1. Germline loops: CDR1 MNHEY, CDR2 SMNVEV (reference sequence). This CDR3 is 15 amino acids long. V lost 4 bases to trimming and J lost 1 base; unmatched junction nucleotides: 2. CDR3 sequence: CASSSGTGSYNEQFF. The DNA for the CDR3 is TGTGCCAGCAGTTCCGGGACAGGGTCCTACAATGAGCAGTTCTTC.

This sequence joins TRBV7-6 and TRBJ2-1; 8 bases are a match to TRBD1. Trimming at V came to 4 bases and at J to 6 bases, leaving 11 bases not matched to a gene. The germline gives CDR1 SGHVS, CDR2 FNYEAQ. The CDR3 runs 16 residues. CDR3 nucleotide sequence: TGTGCCAGCAGCTCAGAACAGGGGGTTCTGGGCAATGAGCAGTTCTTC. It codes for CASSSEQGVLGNEQFF.

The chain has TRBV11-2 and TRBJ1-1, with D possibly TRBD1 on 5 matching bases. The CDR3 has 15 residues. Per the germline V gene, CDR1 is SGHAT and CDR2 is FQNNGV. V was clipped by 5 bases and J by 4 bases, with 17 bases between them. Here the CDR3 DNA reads TGTGCCAGCAGCCCCCGGGGGGGGGTAATCACTGAAGCTTTCTTT. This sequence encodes CASSPRGGVITEAFF.

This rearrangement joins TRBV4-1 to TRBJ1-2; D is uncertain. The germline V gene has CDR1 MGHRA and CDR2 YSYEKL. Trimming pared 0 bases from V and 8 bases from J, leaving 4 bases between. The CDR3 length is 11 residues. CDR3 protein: CASSQDRGYTF. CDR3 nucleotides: TGCGCCAGCAGCCAAGACAGGGGCTACACCTTC.

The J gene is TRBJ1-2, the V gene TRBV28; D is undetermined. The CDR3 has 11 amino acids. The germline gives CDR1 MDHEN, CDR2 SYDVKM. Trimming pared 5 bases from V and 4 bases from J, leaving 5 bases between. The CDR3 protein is CASSNSYGYTF. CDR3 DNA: TGTGCCAGCAGTAATAGCTATGGCTACACCTTC.

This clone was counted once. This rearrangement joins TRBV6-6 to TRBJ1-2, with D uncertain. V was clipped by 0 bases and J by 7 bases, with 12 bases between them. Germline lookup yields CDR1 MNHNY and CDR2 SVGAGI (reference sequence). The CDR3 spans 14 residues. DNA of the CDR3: TGTGCCAGCAGTTACTCGAGCGCGGCTAGTGGCTACACCTTC. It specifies CASSYSSAASGYTF.

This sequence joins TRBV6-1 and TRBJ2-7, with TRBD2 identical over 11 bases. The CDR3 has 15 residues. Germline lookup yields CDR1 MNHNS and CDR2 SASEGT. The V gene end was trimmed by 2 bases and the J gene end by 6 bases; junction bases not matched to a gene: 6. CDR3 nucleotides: TGTGCCAGCAGTGAAAGGGTTAGCGGGGGGGTCGAGCAGTACTTC. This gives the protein CASSERVSGGVEQYF.